One sample yielded the 7 T cell receptor beta chains listed below, sequenced in a study of blood T cell repertoires in COVID-19. TCRdb keeps only in-frame clones here, not all; method: immunoSEQ multiplex PCR. The sample lists 210,000 or so clones, 75% to 90% occurring once. Material: peripheral blood. These receptors originate from a human donor in a cohort sampled during active COVID-19.

The genes are TRBV4-1 and TRBJ1-1, with D maybe TRBD1 (5 bases). Trimming left V 4 bases short and J 3 bases short, with 18 bases between. CDR1 and CDR2 (germline): MGHRA, YSYEKL. This CDR3 comprises 16 residues. As DNA, the CDR3 is TGCGCCAGCAGCCCTTTCTGGGGCAGGGCTTACACTGAAGCTTTCTTT. The encoded protein is CASSPFWGRAYTEAFF.

This chain links TRBV7-6 with TRBJ2-5; a weak D match, TRBD1 (6 bases). Germline values: CDR1 SGHVS, CDR2 FNYEAQ. V was cut by 2 bases and J by 3 bases, with 10 bases left in between. The CDR3 runs 14 residues. The CDR3 DNA follows: TGTGCCAGCAGCTTATCAACAGGGAAAGAGACCCAGTACTTC. Translation: CASSLSTGKETQYF.

This chain links TRBV24-1 with TRBJ1-2; 7 bases agree with TRBD1. V was clipped by 2 bases and J by 8 bases; unmatched bases: 16. Germline assignment: CDR1 KGHDR and CDR2 SFDVKD. CDR3 size: 17 residues. The CDR3 loop reads CATSDSQGPSSSRGYTF. The CDR3 DNA is TGTGCCACCAGTGATTCACAGGGGCCTAGCTCCTCTAGGGGCTACACCTTC.

The genes are TRBV7-2 and TRBJ1-5; 8 bases line up with TRBD1. The CDR3 is made up of 14 amino acids. Germline V gene data show CDR1 as SGHTA and CDR2 as FQGNSA. J was trimmed by 2 bases and V by 3 bases; bases with no gene match: 0. The CDR3 loop is CASSLTGGNQPQHF. The DNA of the CDR3 is TGTGCCAGCAGCTTGACAGGGGGCAATCAGCCCCAGCATTTT.

This chain joins TRBV30 and TRBJ1-5; D is perhaps TRBD1 (5 bases). V dropped 2 bases and J dropped 6 bases, with 17 bases sitting between them. Germline V lookup: CDR1 GTSNPN, CDR2 SVGIG (reference sequence). This CDR3 contains 15 residues. This CDR3 is CAWSSVGRGGQPQHF. Here the CDR3 DNA reads TGTGCCTGGAGTAGTGTGGGGCGCGGCGGTCAGCCCCAGCATTTT.

This clone was found a few times. The chain joins TRBV19 to TRBJ2-7; possibly TRBD1 for D (6 bases). Germline assignment: CDR1 LNHDA and CDR2 SQIVND (reference sequence). V lost 2 bases and J lost 2, with 10 bases in between. The CDR3 sequence is 14 residues long. As DNA, the CDR3 is TGTGCCAGTAGTATATCAGGGGCAACCTACGAGCAGTACTTC. Translating gives CASSISGATYEQYF. The full variable domain, completed using reference TRBV19 and TRBJ2-7, is DGGITQSPKYLFRKEGQNVTLSCEQNLNHDAMYWYRQDPGQGLRLIYYSQIVNDFQKGDIAEGYSVSREKKESFPLTVTSAQKNPTAFYLCASSISGATYEQYFGPGTRLTVT.

The CDR3 protein is CASSYRDRYEQYF. CDR3 in DNA: TGTGCCAGCAGCTACAGGGATAGGTACGAGCAGTACTTC. The chain links TRBV5-8 to TRBJ2-7, with D tentatively TRBD1 (6 bases). Trimming cost V 3 bases and J 4 bases, with 11 bases left between them. The CDR3 is 13 residues long. Per germline, CDR1 SGHTS and CDR2 YDEGEE.